Included here is one TCR beta chain sequence, with context. Its antigen specificity is not known. No base-level quality is on record; no much larger clone is a single base apart. The source of the sample is a study of blood T cell repertoires in COVID-19 (dated by TCRdb to the early 2020s). The study in broad terms: The collaborator samples originated in the United States, Italy and Spain and spanned the acute and convalescent phases of COVID-19. The prospective study material was composed of cDNA or gDNA derived from T cells, B-cell-depleted T cells, or PBMCs. Subjects who had been exposed to COVID-19, were actively infected with it, or had recovered from it provided the deeply sampled blood TCRbeta repertoires that made up the dataset. A freely available public database, intended as a resource for researchers studying the immune response to SARS-CoV-2, is where the repertoires were released. The samples were drawn from the first 160 participants of the ongoing ImmuneRACE study and from 1,254 subjects provided by 6 global collaborators. Nearly every sample came with metadata listing a de-identified subject ID, COVID-19 status, age in years and sex. Where HLA class I and class II types were available, the types were taken from metadata supplied by the sample provider, not from assay-based typing.

TCRbeta CDR3 regions were amplified from genomic DNA by means of the immunoSEQ Assay, a bias-controlled multiplex PCR. On the authors' methods: The number of nucleated cells in each sample was estimated from the amplification of reference gene primers within the assay. To quantify the absolute abundance of each unique TCRbeta CDR3 rearrangement, sequence reads were collapsed and filtered. For each sample, productive Simpson clonality was calculated by taking the square root of Simpson's diversity index across productive rearrangements. TCRdb obtained this table from immuneACCESS and retained in-frame rearrangements with V and J assigned. These tables miss some clones; where compared with another copy, unresolved V genes account for less than half of the shortfall, and the remainder is unexplained. For V, J and clone size, that table is used; D and trimming come from the DNA. This sample holds 77,000 or so clones; around 83% were observed only once. The ten largest make up 5.5% to 7.5% of the sample.

Points the paper makes about the study in general: The amount of clinical and demographic metadata varied by source and participant and was provided uncurated.

Collaborating institutions collected whole blood in K2EDTA tubes following their own protocols. For TCRbeta analysis, collaborators shipped samples as frozen whole blood, isolated PBMCs, or DNA extracted from either of those sample types. Specimen: peripheral blood. The clonotype originates from an older woman with acute or convalescent COVID-19.

CDR3 reads: CASSLIMSSYEQYF. The nucleotide sequence is TGTGCCAGCAGTTTGATAATGAGCTCCTACGAGCAGTACTTC. The sequence is built from TRBV27 and TRBJ2-7; the D segment cannot be called with confidence. CDR1 MNHEY and CDR2 SMNVEV are derived from the germline V gene (reference sequence). Including the terminal cysteine and phenylalanine, the CDR3 comprises 14 residues. Solely the CDR3 DNA is kept, with 42 bases framed from the first base. V is pared back by 3 bases and J by 0 bases, with 9 bases lying between the germline termini.